What follows is one T cell receptor beta chain and its context. The authors prepared the TCRbeta library with unique molecular identifiers. TCRdb recomputed calls from the PCR reads with MiXCR, one row per CDR3 protein. The repertoire holds around 530,000 distinct CDR3 sequences, with less than 35% as singletons. This entry comes from a study of T-cell reconstitution after alpha-beta-depleted transplantation in children. Germline trimming cut 4 bases from V and 5 bases from J; bases unmatched to any gene: 11. CDR3 length: 17 residues. Germline V gene sequence: CDR1 KGHDR, CDR2 SFDVKD. This TCR derives from a human donor who donated a stem cell graft to a child with aplastic anemia. This chain joins TRBV24-1 and TRBJ1-2; 11 bases line up with TRBD1. Sequencing was performed on PBMCs from the stem cell graft donor, taken from the stem cell graft. The CDR3, as DNA: TGTGCCACCAGTGACGGGACAGGGGGACCCCTAGGATATGGCTACACCTTC. Translation: CATSDGTGGPLGYGYTF.